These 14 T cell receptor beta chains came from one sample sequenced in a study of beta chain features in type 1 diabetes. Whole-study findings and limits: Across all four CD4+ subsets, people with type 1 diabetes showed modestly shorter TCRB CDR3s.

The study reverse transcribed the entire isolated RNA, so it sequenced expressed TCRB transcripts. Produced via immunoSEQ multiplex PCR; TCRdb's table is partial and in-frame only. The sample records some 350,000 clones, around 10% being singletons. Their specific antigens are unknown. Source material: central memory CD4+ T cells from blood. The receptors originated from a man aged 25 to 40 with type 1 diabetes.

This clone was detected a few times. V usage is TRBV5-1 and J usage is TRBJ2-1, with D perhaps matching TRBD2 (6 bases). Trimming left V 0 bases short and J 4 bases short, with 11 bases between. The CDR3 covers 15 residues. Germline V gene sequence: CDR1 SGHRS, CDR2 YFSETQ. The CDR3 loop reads CASSLEAGTYNEQFF. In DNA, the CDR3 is TGCGCCAGCAGCTTGGAAGCGGGCACATACAATGAGCAGTTCTTC. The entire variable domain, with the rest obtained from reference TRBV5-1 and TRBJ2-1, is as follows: KAGVTQTPRYLIKTRGQQVTLSCSPISGHRSVSWYQQTPGQGLQFLFEYFSETQRNKGNFPGRFSGRQFSNSRSEMNVSTLELGDSALYLCASSLEAGTYNEQFFGPGTRLTVL.

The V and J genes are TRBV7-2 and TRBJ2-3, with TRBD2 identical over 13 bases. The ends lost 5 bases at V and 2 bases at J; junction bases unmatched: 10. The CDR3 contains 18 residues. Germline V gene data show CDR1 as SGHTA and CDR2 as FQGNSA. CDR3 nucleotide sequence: TGTGCCAGCAGCCCCTTCGGACTAGCGGGAGCATACACAGATACGCAGTATTTT. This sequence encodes CASSPFGLAGAYTDTQYF.

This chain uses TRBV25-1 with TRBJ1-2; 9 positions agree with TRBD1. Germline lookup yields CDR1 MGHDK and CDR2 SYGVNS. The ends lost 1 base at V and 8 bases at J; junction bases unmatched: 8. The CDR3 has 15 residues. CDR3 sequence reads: CASSEWGQGTLGYTF. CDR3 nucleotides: TGTGCCAGCAGTGAATGGGGACAGGGCACTCTAGGCTACACCTTC.

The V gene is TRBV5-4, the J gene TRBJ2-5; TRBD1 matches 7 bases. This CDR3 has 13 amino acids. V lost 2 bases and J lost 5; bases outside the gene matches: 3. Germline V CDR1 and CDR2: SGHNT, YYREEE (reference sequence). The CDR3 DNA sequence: TGTGCCAGCAGCTTTACAGGGGACGAGACCCAGTACTTC. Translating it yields CASSFTGDETQYF.

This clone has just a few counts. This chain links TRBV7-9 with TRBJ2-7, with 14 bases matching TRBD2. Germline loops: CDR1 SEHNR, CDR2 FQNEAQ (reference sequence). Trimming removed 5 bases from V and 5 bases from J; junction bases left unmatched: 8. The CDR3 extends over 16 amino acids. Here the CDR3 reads CASSTGLAGALDEQYF. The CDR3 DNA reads TGTGCCAGCAGCACGGGACTAGCGGGGGCTCTTGACGAGCAGTACTTC.

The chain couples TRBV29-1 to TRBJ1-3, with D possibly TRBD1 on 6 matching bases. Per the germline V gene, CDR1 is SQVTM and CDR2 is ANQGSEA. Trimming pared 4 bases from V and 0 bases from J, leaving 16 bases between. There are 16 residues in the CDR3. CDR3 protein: CSVGGALIGSGNTIYF. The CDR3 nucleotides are TGCAGCGTTGGGGGGGCCCTAATAGGCTCTGGAAACACCATATATTTT. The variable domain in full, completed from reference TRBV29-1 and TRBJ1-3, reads SAVISQKPSRDICQRGTSLTIQCQVDSQVTMMFWYRQQPGQSLTLIATANQGSEATYESGFVIDKFPISRPNLTFSTLTVSNMSPEDSSIYLCSVGGALIGSGNTIYFGEGSWLTVV.

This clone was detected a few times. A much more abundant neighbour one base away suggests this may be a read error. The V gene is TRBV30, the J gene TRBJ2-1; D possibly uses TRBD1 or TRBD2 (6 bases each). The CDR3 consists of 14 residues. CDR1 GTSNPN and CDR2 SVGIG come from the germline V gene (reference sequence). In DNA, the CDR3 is TGTGGCTCCTCTAGCGTGAGGGGGTACAATGAGCAGTTCTTC. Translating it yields CGSSSVRGYNEQFF.

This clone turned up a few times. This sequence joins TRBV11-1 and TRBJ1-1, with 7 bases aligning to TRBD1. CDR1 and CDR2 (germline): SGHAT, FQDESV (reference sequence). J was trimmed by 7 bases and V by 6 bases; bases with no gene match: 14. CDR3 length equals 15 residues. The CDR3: CASRPGQSSWSEAFF. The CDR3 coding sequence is TGTGCCAGCAGGCCGGGACAGTCAAGTTGGAGTGAAGCTTTCTTT.

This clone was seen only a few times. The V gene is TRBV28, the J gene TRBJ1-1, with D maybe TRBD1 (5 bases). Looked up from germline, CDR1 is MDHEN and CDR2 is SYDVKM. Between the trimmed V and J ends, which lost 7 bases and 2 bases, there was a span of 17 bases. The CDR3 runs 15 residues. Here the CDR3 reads CASTRRPGANTEAFF. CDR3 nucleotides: TGTGCCAGCACCCGCCGACCCGGGGCCAACACTGAAGCTTTCTTT.

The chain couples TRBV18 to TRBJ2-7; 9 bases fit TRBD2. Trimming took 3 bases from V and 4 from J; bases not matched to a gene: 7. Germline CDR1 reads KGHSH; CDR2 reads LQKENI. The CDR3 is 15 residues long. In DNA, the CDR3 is TGTGCCAGCTCACCCGGACTAGCGAATCGATACGAGCAGTACTTC. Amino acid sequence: CASSPGLANRYEQYF.

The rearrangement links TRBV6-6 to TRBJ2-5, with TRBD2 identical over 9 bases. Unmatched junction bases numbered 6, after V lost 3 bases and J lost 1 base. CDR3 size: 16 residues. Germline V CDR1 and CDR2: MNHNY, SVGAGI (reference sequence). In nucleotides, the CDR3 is TGTGCCAGCAGTTATCCGGGACTAGCTATCCAAGAGACCCAGTACTTC. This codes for CASSYPGLAIQETQYF.

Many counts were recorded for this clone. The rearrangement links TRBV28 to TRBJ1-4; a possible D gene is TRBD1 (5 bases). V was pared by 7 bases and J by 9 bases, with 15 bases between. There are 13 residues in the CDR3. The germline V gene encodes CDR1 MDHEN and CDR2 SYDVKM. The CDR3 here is CASTPWRGQKLFF. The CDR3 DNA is TGTGCCAGCACCCCGTGGAGGGGCCAAAAACTGTTTTTT.

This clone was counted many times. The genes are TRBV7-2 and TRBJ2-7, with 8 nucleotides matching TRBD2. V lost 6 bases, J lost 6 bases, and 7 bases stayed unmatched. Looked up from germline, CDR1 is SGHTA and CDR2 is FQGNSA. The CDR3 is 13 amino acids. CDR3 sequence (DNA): TGTGCCAGCAGTTTCGGACTAGCAAGCGAGCAGTACTTC. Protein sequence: CASSFGLASEQYF.

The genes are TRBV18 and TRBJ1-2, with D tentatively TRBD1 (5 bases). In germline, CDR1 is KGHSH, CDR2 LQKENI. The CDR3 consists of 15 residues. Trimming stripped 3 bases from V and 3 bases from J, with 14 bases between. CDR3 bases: TGTGCCAGCTCACCGGCGGCCGGGACGGACTATGGCTACACCTTC. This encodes CASSPAAGTDYGYTF.